The T cell receptor beta chain described here comes from a study of T cells in Graves' hyperthyroidism and ophthalmopathy. Germline V lookup: CDR1 SGDLS, CDR2 YYNGEE. The CDR3 covers 15 residues. V lost 5 bases and J lost 0, with 12 bases in between. TCR beta CDR3 regions were amplified from RNA transcripts. HTBI primers drove first-round RT-PCR of the TCR CDR3. TCRdb processed the multiplex PCR reads anew with MiXCR; each CDR3 protein has one entry. The sample holds 500,000 to 550,000 distinct CDR3 sequences, around 20% seen once. The chain combines TRBV9 with TRBJ1-5; D call uncertain. The TCR sequence derives from a man aged 35 to 55 with Graves' ophthalmopathy. The sample consisted of blood. The CDR3 here is CASSFLTYSNQPQHF. DNA of the CDR3: TGTGCCAGCAGTTTTCTCACGTATAGCAATCAGCCCCAGCATTTT. Drawing the rest from reference TRBV9 and TRBJ1-5, the complete variable domain is DSGVTQTPKHLITATGQRVTLRCSPRSGDLSVYWYQQSLDQGLQFLIQYYNGEERAKGNILERFSAQQFPDLHSELNLSSLELGDSALYFCASSFLTYSNQPQHFGDGTRLSIL.